This TCR beta chain was captured by sequencing in a study of blood T cells in healthy people across ages. As for this clonotype: Its antigen is undetermined.

Study-level findings and limits: Donor CMV status, an unknown factor, possibly confounded changes in expanded clonotypes. With age, beta diversity per million T cells declined roughly linearly, significantly by about 40.

CDR3 length: 13 residues. Trimming took 8 bases from V and 4 from J, leaving 12 bases between them. In germline, CDR1 is MNHEY, CDR2 SVGEGT. Next came a second PCR, run for about 7 to 12 cycles, which used a sample-barcoded 5' primer along with a J-beta primer mix. Carrying 12 random nucleotides, a template-switch adaptor labeled each individual cDNA molecule. One entry per CDR3 protein results from TCRdb running MiXCR on the 5' RACE reads. Of about 1.4 million distinct CDR3 sequences listed, 59% are singletons. Donors each provided approximately 9.6 milliliters of peripheral blood. This clonotype was sampled from a man aged 18 to 29 in good health. The J gene is TRBJ2-1, the V gene TRBV6-2 or TRBV6-3; possible D gene TRBD2, 7 bases. The sequenced sample was blood. CDR3 nucleotides: TGTGCCAGCCGGGGGGCCACTTACAATGAGCAGTTCTTC. Residues: CASRGATYNEQFF.